A single sample is the source of the 25 T cell receptor beta chains below, sequenced in a study of blood T cell repertoires in COVID-19. Repertoires were generated with immunoSEQ multiplex PCR, while TCRdb's copy carries only in-frame clones and drops some. The profile covers roughly 240,000 clones, with about 84% appearing a single time and 2% to 2.5% taken by the ten largest. The sample comprised PBMCs or T cells enriched from blood (not recorded which). The receptors here all came from a woman between 45 and 65 years old who had recovered from COVID-19.

The rearrangement joins TRBV19 to TRBJ1-3; no clear D. V shed 3 bases and J shed 4 bases, with 13 bases lying between them. CDR1 and CDR2 from the germline V gene are LNHDA and SQIVND (reference sequence). There are 15 residues in the CDR3. The CDR3 spells CASSMVEATGNTIYF. The DNA for the CDR3 is TGTGCCAGTAGTATGGTCGAGGCGACCGGAAACACCATATATTTT.

The chain has TRBV3-1 (or the pseudogene TRBV3-2) and TRBJ1-2, with D perhaps TRBD1 (5 bases). This CDR3 is built from 13 residues. Trimming pared 6 bases from V and 8 bases from J, leaving 16 bases between. In germline, CDR1 is LGHDT, CDR2 YNNKEL (reference sequence). The CDR3 sequence is CASSLDGRGGYTF. The CDR3 bases are TGTGCCAGCAGTCTCGACGGAAGGGGAGGCTACACCTTC.

The chain joins TRBV28 to TRBJ2-7; 12 bases align to TRBD1. The length of the CDR3 is 14 residues. Unmatched junction bases numbered 6, after V lost 6 bases and J lost 6 bases. Germline CDR1 MDHEN, CDR2 SYDVKM. The CDR3 nucleotides read TGTGCCAGCAGATACGGGACAGGGGGCCTCGAGCAGTACTTC. Translating it yields CASRYGTGGLEQYF.

The chain has TRBV18 and TRBJ2-5; TRBD2 aligns across 9 bases. Losses at the gene ends were 4 bases for V and 1 base for J; bases not matched to a gene: 7. The CDR3 length is 16 residues. The germline CDR1 and CDR2 sequences are KGHSH and LQKENI. The CDR3 protein is CASSQRLAATQETQYF. CDR3 sequence (DNA): TGTGCCAGCTCACAAAGACTAGCGGCCACCCAAGAGACCCAGTACTTC.

The rearrangement joins TRBV13 to TRBJ1-5; D is unclear. The CDR3 length is 14 residues. From germline, CDR1 is PRHDT and CDR2 FYEKMQ (reference sequence). V dropped 0 bases and J dropped 3 bases, with 6 bases sitting between them. In DNA form, the CDR3 reads TGTGCCAGCAGCTTAGGGTCCTTCAATCAGCCCCAGCATTTT. Its protein is CASSLGSFNQPQHF.

The chain carries TRBV2 and TRBJ2-3; 8 positions match TRBD1. The CDR3 is made up of 15 amino acids. The trim removed 8 bases at V and 6 bases at J, leaving 13 bases unmatched. Per germline, CDR1 SNHLY and CDR2 FYNNEI. The CDR3 here is CASGSQGARSDTQYF. The CDR3 DNA follows: TGTGCCAGCGGCTCTCAGGGGGCCCGTTCCGATACGCAGTATTTT.

The chain uses TRBV6-2 or TRBV6-3 and TRBJ1-5, with D uncertain. V gave up 1 base and J gave up 0 bases, with 7 bases separating them. Germline V CDR1 and CDR2: MNHEY, SVGEGT. CDR3 length: 15 amino acids. Here the CDR3 DNA reads TGTGCCAGCAGTTACTTATACGGTAGCAATCAGCCCCAGCATTTT. Translated: CASSYLYGSNQPQHF.

This rearrangement joins TRBV6-5 to TRBJ1-2, with D perhaps matching TRBD1 (6 bases). With 6 bases removed from V and 7 bases from J, the gap between germline ends came to 9 bases. CDR3 length: 11 residues. Germline V gives CDR1 MNHEY, CDR2 SVGAGI. Written as DNA, the CDR3 is TGTGCCAGCAGCAACAGGGCTGGCTACACCTTC. Translated, it gives CASSNRAGYTF.

The genes are TRBV7-9 and TRBJ2-2, with D tentatively TRBD2 (6 bases). The V end was cut by 4 bases, the J end by 6 bases, with 12 bases between. CDR1 and CDR2 (germline): SEHNR, FQNEAQ (reference sequence). The CDR3 runs to 14 residues. This chain's CDR3 is CASSSTSKAGELFF. The CDR3 bases are TGTGCCAGCAGCTCAACTAGCAAGGCCGGGGAGCTGTTTTTT.

The rearrangement links TRBV6-5 to TRBJ1-5; unclear D gene. Germline V gene sequence: CDR1 MNHEY, CDR2 SVGAGI. This CDR3 spans 15 amino acids. Deletions cut 0 bases from V and 11 bases from J, with 17 bases between. CDR3 region: CASSYSRDITGSQHF. The CDR3 region has the DNA TGTGCCAGCAGTTACTCGAGAGATATAACGGGGTCCCAGCATTTT.

As concerns this clone: Other DNA sequences in the same sample also yield this CDR3. The chain recombines TRBV6-5 with TRBJ1-2; a possible D gene is TRBD1 (5 bases). The CDR3 sequence is 14 residues long. Germline lookup yields CDR1 MNHEY and CDR2 SVGAGI. V gave up 2 bases and J gave up 4 bases, with 11 bases separating them. The CDR3 protein is CASSYGQGSYGYTF. CDR3 DNA: TGTGCCAGCAGTTACGGTCAGGGTAGCTATGGCTACACCTTC.

The chain recombines TRBV2 with TRBJ2-1; 7 bases line up with TRBD1. The length of the CDR3 is 15 residues. Germline-derived CDR1 and CDR2 are SNHLY and FYNNEI. V shed 6 bases and J 8 bases; nucleotides not matched to a gene: 13. The CDR3 DNA sequence: TGTGCCAGCAGCCCGCGAGGGGGCGTTGGATATGAGCAGTTCTTC. It codes for CASSPRGGVGYEQFF.

This chain joins TRBV24-1 and TRBJ2-1; D is perhaps TRBD1 (7 bases). This CDR3 contains 14 residues. V lost 7 bases, J lost 5 bases, and 14 bases lay in between. Germline V gene sequence: CDR1 KGHDR, CDR2 SFDVKD. The CDR3: CATRGRDSDNEQFF. In DNA, the CDR3 is TGTGCCACCAGGGGGCGGGACAGCGACAATGAGCAGTTCTTC.

This clone was detected a few times. The V gene is TRBV24-1, the J gene TRBJ1-5; D remains ambiguous. From germline, CDR1 is KGHDR and CDR2 SFDVKD. Trimming took off 7 bases at V and 4 bases at J, with 7 bases between the two ends. This CDR3 region has 12 residues. CDR3 in amino acids: CATSSGNQPQHF. In DNA, the CDR3 is TGTGCCACCAGCTCGGGAAATCAGCCCCAGCATTTT.

Only one count was recorded for this clone. The V gene is TRBV28, the J gene TRBJ2-5; no reliable D call. Germline V CDR1 and CDR2: MDHEN, SYDVKM. Trimming removed 3 bases from V and 5 bases from J, with 7 bases in between. The CDR3 contains 12 residues. CDR3: CASSFSRETQYF. The CDR3 nucleotides read TGTGCCAGCAGTTTCTCCCGGGAGACCCAGTACTTC.

This CDR3 reads CASSMPRGTGVLESSYNEQFF. The CDR3 coding sequence is TGCGCCAGCAGCATGCCCCGTGGGACAGGGGTTTTAGAAAGCTCCTACAATGAGCAGTTCTTC. The rearrangement links TRBV5-1 to TRBJ2-1; TRBD1 matches at 10 bases. After removal of 4 bases from V and 0 bases from J, the junction contained 19 bases not matched to a gene. This CDR3 comprises 21 residues. Germline loops: CDR1 SGHRS, CDR2 YFSETQ.

The CDR3 region is CASKNRGAYGYTF. The CDR3 coding sequence is TGTGCCAGCAAAAACAGGGGAGCCTATGGCTACACCTTC. The chain joins TRBV6-5 to TRBJ1-2; 7 nucleotides align to TRBD1. The CDR3 consists of 13 residues. Unmatched junction bases numbered 6, after V lost 7 bases and J lost 4 bases. CDR1 and CDR2 from the germline V gene are MNHEY and SVGAGI.

The chain couples TRBV4-1 to TRBJ2-7; D may be TRBD1 (5 bases). The V and J ends lost 3 bases and 5 bases respectively, with 14 bases between them. Germline V lookup: CDR1 MGHRA, CDR2 YSYEKL. The CDR3 spans 14 residues. DNA of the CDR3: TGCGCCAGCAGCCAGACTGCCAGGGCGGACGAGCAGTACTTC. Its protein product is CASSQTARADEQYF.

This clone was seen a few times. The chain recombines TRBV4-3 with TRBJ1-6, with 7 bases identical to TRBD1. CDR3 length: 15 amino acids. V shed 4 bases, J shed 2 bases, and the junction held 2 bases outside the gene matches. Per the germline V gene, CDR1 is LGHNA and CDR2 is YSLEER. In nucleotides, the CDR3 is TGCGCCAGCAGCCGAGGACAGGCCTATAATTCACCCCTCCACTTT. Translation gives CASSRGQAYNSPLHF.

V and J are TRBV7-9 and TRBJ1-2, with TRBD1 matching over 7 bases. Germline assignment: CDR1 SEHNR and CDR2 FQNEAQ (reference sequence). This CDR3 has 15 residues. J gave up 7 bases and V 1 base, and 9 bases lay outside the gene matches. CDR3 protein: CASSLDGYRGSGYTF. The CDR3 DNA reads TGTGCCAGCAGCTTAGATGGATACAGGGGTTCTGGCTACACCTTC. Combining the CDR3 with reference TRBV7-9 and TRBJ1-2 gives the whole variable domain DTGVSQNPRHKITKRGQNVTFRCDPISEHNRLYWYRQTLGQGPEFLTYFQNEAQLEKSRLLSDRFSAERPKGSFSTLEIQRTEQGDSAMYLCASSLDGYRGSGYTFGSGTRLTVV.

The rearrangement links TRBV14 to TRBJ2-1; 13 nucleotides align to TRBD2. Germline-derived CDR1 and CDR2 are SGHDN and FVKESK. The CDR3 has 17 amino acids. The ends lost 4 bases at V and 7 bases at J; junction bases unmatched: 10. The CDR3 sequence is CASSRKAGLAGANEQFF. CDR3 in DNA: TGTGCCAGCAGCCGAAAAGCCGGACTAGCGGGAGCGAATGAGCAGTTCTTC.

V is TRBV2 and J is TRBJ2-3, with TRBD1 as a possible D gene (5 bases). CDR1 is SNHLY, CDR2 FYNNEI, per germline. This CDR3 has 12 amino acids. The CDR3 region is CATGDSTDTQYF. As DNA, the CDR3 is TGTGCAACAGGTGATTCCACAGATACGCAGTATTTT.

The chain is built from TRBV18 and TRBJ2-3; 10 bases align to TRBD2. V shed 4 bases and J 6 bases; nucleotides not matched to a gene: 4. This CDR3 has 14 amino acids. The germline CDR1 and CDR2 sequences are KGHSH and LQKENI. The CDR3 DNA follows: TGTGCCAGCTCACTGTCTAGCGGGAGTGATACGCAGTATTTT. It codes for CASSLSSGSDTQYF.

The rearrangement uses TRBV7-3 and TRBJ1-2; 7 bases line up with TRBD1. Germline trimming cut 4 bases from V and 0 bases from J; bases unmatched to any gene: 11. The CDR3 contains 17 residues. Germline V gives CDR1 SGHTA, CDR2 FQGTGA. CDR3 in DNA: TGTGCCAGCAGCTCCTTAGAAGGGACAGAAGCTAACTATGGCTACACCTTC. It encodes CASSSLEGTEANYGYTF.

The chain links TRBV5-1 to TRBJ2-3; possibly TRBD2 for D (5 bases). CDR3 length: 14 residues. V was clipped by 0 bases and J by 8 bases, with 13 bases between them. The germline CDR1 and CDR2 sequences are SGHRS and YFSETQ. The CDR3 loop is CASSLGVEGGTQYF. CDR3 nucleotide sequence: TGCGCCAGCAGCTTGGGAGTAGAAGGAGGTACGCAGTATTTT.